These 30 T cell receptor beta chains were sequenced from one sample in a study of blood T cell repertoires in COVID-19. Some clones are missing from TCRdb's copy, which holds only in-frame ones; the method was immunoSEQ multiplex PCR. The sample consists of roughly 150,000 clones, 84% of them appearing once. Source material: peripheral blood. The receptors derive from a human donor in a cohort sampled during active COVID-19.

In this sample, this clone turned up a few times. The chain has TRBV9 and TRBJ1-2, with D possibly being TRBD1 (5 bases). Trimming took 1 base from V and 2 from J, leaving 9 bases between them. The germline gives CDR1 SGDLS, CDR2 YYNGEE. This CDR3 region has 14 residues. In DNA form, the CDR3 reads TGTGCCAGCAGCGTACAGGGCCAAAACTATGGCTACACCTTC. It yields the protein CASSVQGQNYGYTF.

The gene calls are TRBV6-5 and TRBJ2-1, with a possible D match to TRBD1 (5 bases). V lost 8 bases and J 13 bases, leaving 21 bases between the germline ends. In germline, CDR1 is MNHEY, CDR2 SVGAGI. This CDR3 contains 13 residues. CDR3 in amino acids: CASGVGPVGVQFF. CDR3 in DNA: TGTGCCAGCGGGGTTGGGCCGGTAGGGGTACAGTTCTTC.

This clone is a singleton in its sample. This chain links TRBV6-1 with TRBJ1-6; TRBD1 matches 9 bases. CDR1 MNHNS and CDR2 SASEGT come from the germline V gene. The CDR3 consists of 15 residues. Unmatched junction bases numbered 10, after V lost 6 bases and J lost 10 bases. Here the CDR3 reads CASSYRDRVGSPLHF. CDR3 nucleotide sequence: TGTGCCAGCAGCTACCGGGACAGGGTGGGGTCACCCCTCCACTTT.

This chain links TRBV10-3 with TRBJ1-5; tentatively, D is TRBD1 (6 bases). Trimming cost V 8 bases and J 6 bases, with 17 bases left between them. Per germline, CDR1 ENHRY and CDR2 SYGVKD. The CDR3 has 14 residues. The CDR3 coding sequence is TGTGCCATCGCGGGGGCCACGAATGGTCAGCCCCAGCATTTT. This encodes CAIAGATNGQPQHF.

This rearrangement joins TRBV30 to TRBJ2-1; 13 nucleotides line up with TRBD2. J was trimmed by 7 bases and V by 7 bases; bases with no gene match: 10. The germline V gene encodes CDR1 GTSNPN and CDR2 SVGIG (reference sequence). CDR3 length: 15 residues. The CDR3 sequence is CAFTGTSGIGNEQFF. In DNA, the CDR3 is TGTGCCTTTACCGGGACTAGCGGGATTGGGAATGAGCAGTTCTTC. The complete variable domain, with remaining parts taken from reference TRBV30 and TRBJ2-1, reads SQTIHQWPATLVQPVGSPLSLECTVEGTSNPNLYWYRQAAGRGLQLLFYSVGIGQISSEVPQNLSASRPQDRQFILSSKKLLLSDSGFYLCAFTGTSGIGNEQFFGPGTRLTVL.

This clone was seen only once. In DNA, the CDR3 is TGTGCCAGTAGTGCCACTGCGGGGGGTTCCCACGAGCAGTACTTC. This codes for CASSATAGGSHEQYF. The genes are TRBV19 and TRBJ2-7; 8 bases are a match to TRBD2. Losses at the gene ends were 5 bases for V and 5 bases for J; bases not matched to a gene: 11. Germline loops: CDR1 LNHDA, CDR2 SQIVND (reference sequence). The CDR3 totals 15 residues.

The J gene is TRBJ1-1, the V gene TRBV27, with D maybe TRBD1 (5 bases). Looked up from germline, CDR1 is MNHEY and CDR2 is SMNVEV (reference sequence). Trimming removed 5 bases at V and 3 bases at J, with 10 bases between. This CDR3 is 13 amino acids long. CDR3 in DNA: TGTGCCAGCAGTCGGAAGGGGTACACTGAAGCTTTCTTT. It translates to CASSRKGYTEAFF.

V gene TRBV19 combines with J gene TRBJ2-1; 9 nucleotides match TRBD1. In germline, CDR1 is LNHDA, CDR2 SQIVND (reference sequence). The V and J ends lost 5 bases and 7 bases, in that order; junction bases with no gene match: 12. The CDR3 is 16 amino acids. The CDR3 region is CASSPGTGQLRNEQFF. The CDR3 nucleotides read TGTGCCAGTAGTCCCGGGACAGGGCAACTTCGGAATGAGCAGTTCTTC.

The genes are TRBV11-2 and TRBJ2-5; a weak D match, TRBD2 (5 bases). Per the germline V gene, CDR1 is SGHAT and CDR2 is FQNNGV. CDR3 length equals 13 residues. V was shortened by 0 bases and J by 5 bases, with 7 bases between the two germline ends. DNA for the CDR3: TGTGCCAGCAGCTTAGAAAGCGGCGAGACCCAGTACTTC. Translation: CASSLESGETQYF.

The genes are TRBV27 and TRBJ2-1, with D possibly matching TRBD2 (5 bases). This CDR3 spans 16 amino acids. V was clipped by 4 bases and J by 0 bases, with 13 bases between them. Germline loops: CDR1 MNHEY, CDR2 SMNVEV (reference sequence). CDR3 sequence (DNA): TGTGCCAGCAGTTCGCCCCGGGGTGGCTCCTACAATGAGCAGTTCTTC. The encoded protein is CASSSPRGGSYNEQFF.

The V gene is TRBV6-5, the J gene TRBJ2-4, with D perhaps matching TRBD2 (6 bases). In germline, CDR1 is MNHEY, CDR2 SVGAGI. There are 13 residues in the CDR3. V lost 6 bases and J lost 5, with 11 bases in between. The CDR3 reads CASRFSGENIQYF. The CDR3 coding sequence is TGTGCCAGCAGGTTTTCGGGAGAAAACATTCAGTACTTC.

The chain combines TRBV6-2 or TRBV6-3 with TRBJ2-1; 9 bases are a match to TRBD2. From germline, CDR1 is MNHEY and CDR2 SVGEGT. The length of the CDR3 is 15 residues. V lost 2 bases and J lost 9; bases outside the gene matches: 8. The CDR3 region has the DNA TGTGCCAGCAGTTACCCCGAAGCGGGGGGTGGTGAGCAGTTCTTC. Its protein product is CASSYPEAGGGEQFF.

This clone was seen a handful of times. The chain employs TRBV5-5 and TRBJ1-1; D is unclear. The V end was cut by 1 base, the J end by 5 bases, with 9 bases between. The CDR3 has 13 amino acids. CDR1 SGHKS and CDR2 YYEKEE come from the germline V gene (reference sequence). CDR3 amino acids: CASSLSYSTEAFF. CDR3 DNA sequence: TGTGCCAGCAGCTTGTCCTACAGTACTGAAGCTTTCTTT.

The chain is built from TRBV3-1 (or the pseudogene TRBV3-2) and TRBJ2-7; 11 bases line up with TRBD1. J was trimmed by 8 bases and V by 10 bases; bases with no gene match: 7. Germline CDR1 is LGHDT and CDR2 is YNNKEL (reference sequence). There are 12 residues in the CDR3. This CDR3 reads CATLGQGAQQYF. The CDR3 DNA sequence: TGTGCCACCCTAGGACAGGGGGCTCAGCAGTACTTC.

This chain links TRBV29-1 with TRBJ1-1; possible D gene TRBD1, 6 bases. Trimming left V 3 bases short and J 7 bases short, with 21 bases between. The CDR3 consists of 15 residues. CDR1 is SQVTM, CDR2 ANQGSEA, per germline. CDR3 loop: CSVEGPYRAQGEAFF. The DNA of the CDR3 is TGCAGCGTTGAGGGGCCGTACAGGGCCCAGGGTGAAGCTTTCTTT. The full variable domain, its missing parts supplied by reference TRBV29-1 and TRBJ1-1, is SAVISQKPSRDICQRGTSLTIQCQVDSQVTMMFWYRQQPGQSLTLIATANQGSEATYESGFVIDKFPISRPNLTFSTLTVSNMSPEDSSIYLCSVEGPYRAQGEAFFGQGTRLTVV.

Regarding this clone: Different DNA sequences within this sample yield the same CDR3. The CDR3 loop reads CASSLTGGSYNEQFF. CDR3 DNA sequence: TGTGCCAGCAGCTTGACAGGTGGCTCCTACAATGAGCAGTTCTTC. The gene calls are TRBV7-2 and TRBJ2-1; a weak D match, TRBD1 (6 bases). The CDR3 totals 15 residues. The ends were cut back, 3 bases at V and 0 bases at J, with 9 bases in the middle. Germline loops: CDR1 SGHTA, CDR2 FQGNSA.

The V gene is TRBV7-9, the J gene TRBJ1-3, with 8 nucleotides matching TRBD1. Germline CDR1 reads SEHNR; CDR2 reads FQNEAQ (reference sequence). Trimming took 4 bases from V and 4 from J; bases not matched to a gene: 3. The CDR3 covers 14 residues. The CDR3 sequence is CASSSWTGGNTIYF. In DNA, the CDR3 is TGTGCCAGCAGCTCTTGGACAGGGGGAAACACCATATATTTT.

This rearrangement joins TRBV5-6 to TRBJ2-7, with TRBD2 identical over 13 bases. From germline, CDR1 is SGHDT and CDR2 YYEEEE. CDR3 length: 15 amino acids. Trimming cost V 5 bases and J 2 bases; bases outside gene matches: 4. Written as DNA, the CDR3 is TGTGCCAGCAGTTTGACTAGCGGGAGGACCTACGAGCAGTACGTC. It specifies CASSLTSGRTYEQYV.

The rearrangement uses TRBV3-1 (or the pseudogene TRBV3-2) and TRBJ1-6; D uncertain. The germline V gene has CDR1 LGHDT and CDR2 YNNKEL (reference sequence). V lost 1 base and J 8 bases, leaving 9 bases between the germline ends. The CDR3 is made up of 14 amino acids. For the CDR3, the DNA is TGTGCCAGCAGCCAAGGGGCGGGTTATTCACCCCTCCACTTT. As protein: CASSQGAGYSPLHF.

The rearrangement links TRBV5-1 to TRBJ1-1; D ambiguous. Germline CDR1 SGHRS, CDR2 YFSETQ. The CDR3 sequence is 14 residues long. Trimming took off 4 bases at V and 3 bases at J, with 13 bases between the two ends. The CDR3: CASSRLGGDTEAFF. Written as DNA, the CDR3 is TGCGCCAGCAGCCGTCTGGGCGGGGACACTGAAGCTTTCTTT.

The chain couples TRBV11-1 to TRBJ1-4; tentative D call: TRBD1 (5 bases). The germline gives CDR1 SGHAT, CDR2 FQDESV (reference sequence). The V end lost 3 bases, the J end lost 6 bases, and 11 bases lay between the germline ends. The CDR3 runs to 14 residues. Here the CDR3 DNA reads TGTGCCAGCAGCTTTACGACGGGGGATGAAAAACTGTTTTTT. Its translation: CASSFTTGDEKLFF.

The chain carries TRBV9 and TRBJ2-7, with a tentative D call TRBD1 (5 bases). Trimming pared 0 bases from V and 0 bases from J, leaving 10 bases between. This CDR3 spans 15 amino acids. In germline, CDR1 is SGDLS, CDR2 YYNGEE. CDR3 nucleotide sequence: TGTGCCAGCAGCGTAGTGACGCAGGGCTCCTACGAGCAGTACTTC. It yields the protein CASSVVTQGSYEQYF.

The V call is TRBV7-9, the J call TRBJ1-2, with D hard to call. Looked up from germline, CDR1 is SEHNR and CDR2 is FQNEAQ (reference sequence). The CDR3 has 12 amino acids. V was shortened by 3 bases and J by 11 bases, with 13 bases between the two germline ends. CDR3 nucleotide sequence: TGTGCCAGCAGCTTCGGATCCTCGAGGTACACCTTC. Protein product: CASSFGSSRYTF. Full variable domain (outside the CDR3, taken from reference TRBV7-9 and TRBJ1-2): DTGVSQNPRHKITKRGQNVTFRCDPISEHNRLYWYRQTLGQGPEFLTYFQNEAQLEKSRLLSDRFSAERPKGSFSTLEIQRTEQGDSAMYLCASSFGSSRYTFGSGTRLTVV.

This rearrangement joins TRBV3-1 (or the pseudogene TRBV3-2) to TRBJ2-1, with TRBD1 as a possible D gene (5 bases). The CDR3 extends over 15 amino acids. Germline assignment: CDR1 LGHDT and CDR2 YNNKEL (reference sequence). Trimming left V 4 bases short and J 4 bases short, with 14 bases between. CDR3 DNA sequence: TGTGCCAGCAGCCCCCGGACACGTCAATACAATGAGCAGTTCTTC. Translating gives CASSPRTRQYNEQFF.

This rearrangement joins TRBV9 to TRBJ2-1; 9 nucleotides align to TRBD1. From germline, CDR1 is SGDLS and CDR2 YYNGEE. The CDR3 spans 15 residues. The V segment lost 4 bases and the J segment 5 bases; nucleotides outside the gene matches: 7. As DNA, the CDR3 is TGTGCCAGCAGCCAGGGCGGGACAGGGCACAATGAGCAGTTCTTC. This sequence encodes CASSQGGTGHNEQFF.

The chain employs TRBV11-2 and TRBJ2-7; 13 bases match TRBD2. This CDR3 comprises 15 residues. Looked up from germline, CDR1 is SGHAT and CDR2 is FQNNGV. The J segment lost 5 bases and the V segment lost 4 bases, leaving 5 bases of the junction unmatched. The CDR3 DNA reads as TGTGCCAGCAGCTCGGTGGGGACTAGCGGGAACGAGCAGTACTTC. This codes for CASSSVGTSGNEQYF.

This chain joins TRBV13 and TRBJ1-4; TRBD1 agrees at 10 bases. The V gene end was trimmed by 5 bases and the J gene end by 8 bases; junction bases not matched to a gene: 8. This CDR3 contains 15 residues. Per the germline V gene, CDR1 is PRHDT and CDR2 is FYEKMQ (reference sequence). The CDR3 DNA sequence: TGTGCCAGCAGCCCCCGACAGGGGGCGCGAGAAAAACTGTTTTTT. It yields the protein CASSPRQGAREKLFF.

This chain joins TRBV30 and TRBJ2-1; 11 nucleotides agree with TRBD2. The CDR3 runs 14 residues. Germline loops: CDR1 GTSNPN, CDR2 SVGIG (reference sequence). V gave up 6 bases and J gave up 4 bases; unmatched junction bases: 5. CDR3 sequence reads: CACTLAGGYNEQFF. The DNA of the CDR3 is TGTGCCTGCACCCTAGCGGGAGGTTACAATGAGCAGTTCTTC.

The chain links TRBV7-2 to TRBJ2-6; 10 bases fit TRBD1. Germline V gene sequence: CDR1 SGHTA, CDR2 FQGNSA. V lost 6 bases, J lost 3 bases, and 5 bases stayed unmatched. CDR3 size: 16 residues. The CDR3 protein is CASSLTGGVGANVLTF. CDR3 coding DNA: TGTGCCAGCAGTCTGACAGGGGGCGTTGGGGCCAACGTCCTGACTTTC. Variable domain in full (rest from reference TRBV7-2 and TRBJ2-6): GAGVSQSPSNKVTEKGKDVELRCDPISGHTALYWYRQSLGQGLEFLIYFQGNSAPDKSGLPSDRFSAERTGGSVSTLTIQRTQQEDSAVYLCASSLTGGVGANVLTFGAGSRLTVL.

This sequence joins TRBV7-9 and TRBJ2-3, with a tentative D call TRBD2 (5 bases). CDR3 length equals 12 residues. From germline, CDR1 is SEHNR and CDR2 FQNEAQ (reference sequence). Trimming removed 7 bases at V and 6 bases at J, with 11 bases between. In DNA form, the CDR3 reads TGTGCCAGCATGGGAGTTGCGGATACGCAGTATTTT. This gives the protein CASMGVADTQYF.